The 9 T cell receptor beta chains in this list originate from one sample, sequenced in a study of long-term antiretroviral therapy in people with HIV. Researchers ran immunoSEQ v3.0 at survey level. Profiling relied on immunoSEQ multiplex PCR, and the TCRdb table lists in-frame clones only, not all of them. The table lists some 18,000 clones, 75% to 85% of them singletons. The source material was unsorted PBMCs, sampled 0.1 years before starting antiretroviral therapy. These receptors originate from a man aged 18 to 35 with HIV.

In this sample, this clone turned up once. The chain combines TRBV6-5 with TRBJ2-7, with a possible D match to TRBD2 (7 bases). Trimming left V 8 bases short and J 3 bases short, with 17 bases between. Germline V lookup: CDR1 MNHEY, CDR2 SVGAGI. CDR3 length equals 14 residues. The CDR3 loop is CASGGGGTDYEQYF. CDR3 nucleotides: TGTGCCAGCGGGGGGGGCGGGACTGACTACGAGCAGTACTTC.

CDR3 coding DNA: TGTGCCAGCAGCTTAGGAGCGGGAGTATACAATGAGCAGTTCTTC. Protein product: CASSLGAGVYNEQFF. The chain is built from TRBV11-2 and TRBJ2-1, with TRBD2 identical over 8 bases. Germline CDR1 SGHAT, CDR2 FQNNGV. The CDR3 has 15 amino acids. V shed 1 base and J 4 bases; nucleotides not matched to a gene: 3.

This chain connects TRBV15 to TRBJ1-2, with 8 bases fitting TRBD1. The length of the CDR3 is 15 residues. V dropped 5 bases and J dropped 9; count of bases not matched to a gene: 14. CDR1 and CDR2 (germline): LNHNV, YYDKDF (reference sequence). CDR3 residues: CATSGQGADPGRYTF. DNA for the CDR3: TGTGCCACCAGCGGCCAGGGGGCCGACCCGGGGCGCTACACCTTC.

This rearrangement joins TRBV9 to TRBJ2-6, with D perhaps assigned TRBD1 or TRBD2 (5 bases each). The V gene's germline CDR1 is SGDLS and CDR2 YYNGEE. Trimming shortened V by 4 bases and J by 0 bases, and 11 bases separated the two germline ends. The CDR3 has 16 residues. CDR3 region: CASSWDGNSGANVLTF. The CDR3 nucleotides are TGTGCCAGCAGCTGGGACGGGAACTCTGGGGCCAACGTCCTGACTTTC. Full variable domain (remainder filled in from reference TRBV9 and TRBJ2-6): DSGVTQTPKHLITATGQRVTLRCSPRSGDLSVYWYQQSLDQGLQFLIQYYNGEERAKGNILERFSAQQFPDLHSELNLSSLELGDSALYFCASSWDGNSGANVLTFGAGSRLTVL.

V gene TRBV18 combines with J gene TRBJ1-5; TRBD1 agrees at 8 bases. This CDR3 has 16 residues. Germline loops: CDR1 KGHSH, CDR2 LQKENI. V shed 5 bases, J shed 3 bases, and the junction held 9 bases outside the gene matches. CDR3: CASSVTPQGANQPQHF. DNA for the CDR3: TGTGCCAGCTCAGTTACCCCCCAGGGGGCCAATCAGCCCCAGCATTTT.

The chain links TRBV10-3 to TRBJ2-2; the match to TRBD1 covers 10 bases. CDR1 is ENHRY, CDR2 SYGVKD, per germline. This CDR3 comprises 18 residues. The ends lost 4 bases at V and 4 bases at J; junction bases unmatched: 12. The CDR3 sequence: CAISGGGTGASITGELFF. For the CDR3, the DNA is TGTGCCATCAGTGGGGGGGGGACAGGGGCCTCAATCACCGGGGAGCTGTTTTTT.

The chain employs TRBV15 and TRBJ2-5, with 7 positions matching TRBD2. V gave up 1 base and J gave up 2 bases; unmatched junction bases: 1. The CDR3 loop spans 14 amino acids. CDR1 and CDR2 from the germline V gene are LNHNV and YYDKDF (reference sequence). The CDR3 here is CATSRGLAQETQYF. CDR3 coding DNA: TGTGCCACCAGCAGAGGACTAGCTCAAGAGACCCAGTACTTC. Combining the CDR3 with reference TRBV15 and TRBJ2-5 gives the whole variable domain DAMVIQNPRYQVTQFGKPVTLSCSQTLNHNVMYWYQQKSSQAPKLLFHYYDKDFNNEADTPDNFQSRRPNTSFCFLDIRSPGLGDTAMYLCATSRGLAQETQYFGPGTRLLVL.

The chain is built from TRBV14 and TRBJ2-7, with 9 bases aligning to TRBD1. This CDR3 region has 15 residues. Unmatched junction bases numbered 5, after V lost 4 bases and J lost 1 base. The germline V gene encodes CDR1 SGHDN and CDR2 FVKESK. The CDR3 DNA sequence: TGTGCCAGCAGCCCCGGACAGGGGCCTTCCTACGAGCAGTACTTC. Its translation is CASSPGQGPSYEQYF.

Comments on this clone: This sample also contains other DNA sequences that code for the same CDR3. The CDR3 bases are TGTGCCAGCAGCCCCCTAGGCCCTGGAAACACCATATATTTT. Amino acid sequence: CASSPLGPGNTIYF. V and J are TRBV14 and TRBJ1-3; D unresolved. Germline CDR1 is SGHDN and CDR2 is FVKESK. The CDR3 loop spans 14 amino acids. Trimming removed 4 bases from V and 2 bases from J, with 9 bases in between.